This is a list of T cell receptor beta chains from one sample in a study of Ad26.COV2.S vaccination and SARS-CoV-2 variants. TCRdb keeps only in-frame clones here, not all; method: immunoSEQ multiplex PCR. The table records 300,000 to 400,000 clones, around 92% of them present only once. Sequencing used peripheral blood, obtained after recovery from COVID-19. The source of these receptors is a human donor who had recovered from COVID-19. Both conserved end residues are trimmed from each CDR3.

v_call cdr3_aa
TRBV20-1 SARQGFEAF
TRBV5-1 ASSLDAGEGTDTQY
TRBV2 ASSPPEGAGGHPQY
TRBV11-2 ASSIEGARRIGEKLF
TRBV6-5 ASSGDYGYT
TRBV7-2 ASSLGIMNEQY
TRBV5-1 ASSFVAGQGTYEQY
TRBV5-1 ASRQSSGVHNEQF
TRBV6-2/TRBV6-3 ASSYETSYEQY
TRBV4-1 ASSQARQGVLYGYT
TRBV12-3/TRBV12-4 ASRQGEGTEAF
TRBV4-1 ASSQVITGDGYT
TRBV5-6 ASSYRTGVTDTQY
TRBV19 ASTRDRGGYT
TRBV2 ASSSMVRSSSGANVLT
TRBV7-3 ASSLVEKETQY
TRBV6-5 ASGRRQAETQY
TRBV27 ASSFSRYGEQF
TRBV13 ASSLLSGAPTDTQY
TRBV27 ASSHRTGPGKQY
TRBV6-1 ASSQVAGANSYEQY
TRBV10-3 AISEKQGTYEQY
TRBV6-2/TRBV6-3 ASSGYAPATNEKLF
TRBV2 ASNLDSEYGYT
TRBV7-9 ASSGGGVLYGYT
TRBV18 ASSPQEGRSNQPQH
TRBV25-1 ASSESPPPGGTQY
TRBV7-6 ASSLFSSNTDTQY
TRBV11-2 ASSFTLPGRGIGHGYT
TRBV9 ASNKRGETQY
TRBV5-4 ATGQINEKLF
TRBV11-2 ASSLGVLAHETQY
TRBV5-6 ASSFQGAGYEQY
TRBV27 ASSERGRTGELF
TRBV5-1 ASSLSSGGGSYEQY
TRBV3-1/TRBV3-2 ASSQGETTEAF
TRBV27 ASSLSGDAGADTQY
TRBV13 ASSPSGGAWETQY
TRBV4-2 ASSQESGTGGRTPLH
TRBV2 ASSLGGYQPQH
TRBV5-1 ASNGDSTNYGYT
TRBV4-1 ASSKDRGSYEQY
TRBV29-1 SVSWTGNTEAF
TRBV6-6 ASSYRTGFTRHEQY
TRBV5-6 ASSPGAGIEQY
TRBV7-2 ASSLPGQGWGYT
TRBV6-2/TRBV6-3 ASSYSPGGFQPQH
TRBV7-9 ASSRSSDSYNEQF